One TCR beta chain is described in this entry. The data originate from a study of blood T cell repertoires in COVID-19. Background on the study: Spain, Italy and the United States supplied samples that represented acute and convalescent COVID-19. In each case, the material was cDNA or gDNA derived from T cells, B-cell-depleted T cells, or PBMCs.

In the study's own analysis: Amplification from reference gene primers served as the basis for estimated nucleated cell counts. Produced via immunoSEQ multiplex PCR; TCRdb's table is partial and in-frame only. The D gene and trimming were derived from the DNA, and the V and J assignments and clone size from that table. The sample lists roughly 59,000 clones; roughly 80% were seen once. Sample: peripheral blood. The clonotype was recovered from a man older than 75 with acute or convalescent COVID-19.

The CDR3 nucleotides are TGTGCCAGCAAGAGAACAGGGGTAACTAATGAAAAACTGTTTTTT. It yields the protein CASKRTGVTNEKLFF. The V call is TRBV6-5, the J call TRBJ1-4; 7 bases align to TRBD1. This CDR3 comprises 15 residues. Germline CDR1 and CDR2: MNHEY and SVGAGI. J gave up 1 base and V 7 bases, and 6 bases lay outside the gene matches.